These 13 T cell receptor beta chains were all obtained from the same sample, sequenced in a study of blood T cell repertoires in COVID-19. Sequencing was performed with immunoSEQ multiplex PCR; in TCRdb, only in-frame clones are kept and a portion is missing. This table holds under 250,000 clones, 80% to 95% found once. Sequencing input: peripheral blood. All receptors come from a man between 60 and 75 years old with COVID-19, enrolled during active disease.

The rearrangement uses TRBV2 and TRBJ1-1; 7 bases match TRBD1. Losses at the gene ends were 5 bases for V and 4 bases for J; bases not matched to a gene: 7. CDR3 length: 14 residues. Germline assignment: CDR1 SNHLY and CDR2 FYNNEI. Written as DNA, the CDR3 is TGTGCCAGCAGTCCGACAGGGTTGGGCACTGAAGCTTTCTTT. It translates to CASSPTGLGTEAFF.

The chain has TRBV12-3 or TRBV12-4 and TRBJ2-1; D perhaps matches TRBD2 (5 bases). This CDR3 is 13 amino acids long. V was trimmed by 5 bases and J by 2 bases, leaving 7 bases between them. The CDR3 sequence: CASSRTAYNEQFF. The CDR3 region has the DNA TGTGCCAGCAGTAGGACTGCCTACAATGAGCAGTTCTTC.

V gene TRBV29-1 combines with J gene TRBJ2-1; D unclear. Trimming stripped 5 bases from V and 1 base from J, with 9 bases between. The CDR3 is made up of 13 amino acids. Germline lookup yields CDR1 SQVTM and CDR2 ANQGSEA. In nucleotides, the CDR3 is TGCAGCGTTCGCGACATGTCCTACAATGAGCAGTTCTTC. It codes for CSVRDMSYNEQFF.

The genes are TRBV14 and TRBJ2-1; 12 bases fit TRBD2. The CDR3 contains 19 residues. Unmatched junction bases numbered 16, after V lost 1 base and J lost 9 bases. The germline V gene has CDR1 SGHDN and CDR2 FVKESK. DNA for the CDR3: TGTGCCAGCAGCCAAGTTCAGCTGGGACTAGCGGGCCGGGAGGGTGAGCAGTTCTTC. It is translated as CASSQVQLGLAGREGEQFF.

This clone is a singleton in its sample. This chain joins TRBV27 and TRBJ2-1, with 9 bases identical to TRBD2. CDR3 size: 17 residues. The ends lost 6 bases at V and 1 base at J; junction bases unmatched: 10. The germline gives CDR1 MNHEY, CDR2 SMNVEV (reference sequence). The CDR3 sequence: CASSPERGAGSYNEQFF. In DNA form, the CDR3 reads TGTGCCAGCAGCCCGGAGCGGGGGGCCGGGTCCTACAATGAGCAGTTCTTC.

The CDR3 is CASTVSGRGTGELFF. The CDR3 DNA is TGTGCCAGCACCGTTAGCGGGAGGGGAACCGGGGAGCTGTTTTTT. The V gene is TRBV5-8, the J gene TRBJ2-2, with 11 bases matching TRBD2. The CDR3 contains 15 residues. Looked up from germline, CDR1 is SGHTS and CDR2 is YDEGEE. The V gene end was trimmed by 6 bases and the J gene end by 5 bases; junction bases not matched to a gene: 6.

The J gene is TRBJ2-1, the V gene TRBV18, with TRBD1 identical over 8 bases. Trimming took 6 bases from V and 8 from J; bases not matched to a gene: 9. CDR3 length: 14 residues. Germline V gives CDR1 KGHSH, CDR2 LQKENI. CDR3 sequence reads: CASSPGTGYDEQFF. CDR3 DNA sequence: TGTGCCAGCTCCCCCGGGACAGGCTATGATGAGCAGTTCTTC.

CDR3 in amino acids: CASSKSSATASNEQFF. CDR3 in DNA: TGTGCCAGCAGCAAATCTTCAGCCACAGCTTCAAATGAGCAGTTCTTC. J is TRBJ2-1 and V is TRBV21-1; the D call TRBD1 from the table was never checked on the DNA. TRBV21-1 is a recognized pseudogene. CDR3 length equals 16 residues.

The V call is TRBV14, the J call TRBJ1-2; D remains unclear. The V gene's germline CDR1 is SGHDN and CDR2 FVKESK. V lost 5 bases to trimming and J lost 10 bases, with 11 bases between them. This CDR3 has 11 residues. CDR3 sequence (DNA): TGTGCCAGCAGCAGAGGACTTGACTACACCTTC. Translated, it gives CASSRGLDYTF.

CDR3 nucleotides: TGTGCCAGCAGTGCACGACAGGGTAGAGACGAGCAGTACTTC. Its translation is CASSARQGRDEQYF. The chain has TRBV6-6 and TRBJ2-7; TRBD1 matches 7 bases. Looked up from germline, CDR1 is MNHNY and CDR2 is SVGAGI (reference sequence). Trimming cost V 5 bases and J 5 bases; bases outside gene matches: 9. The CDR3 has 14 amino acids.

The CDR3 is CASSMTVYGYTF. The CDR3 coding sequence is TGTGCCAGTAGTATGACAGTCTATGGCTACACCTTC. The chain links TRBV19 to TRBJ1-2; the D gene is possibly TRBD1 (5 bases). This CDR3 has 12 residues. Trimming left V 3 bases short and J 4 bases short, with 6 bases between. Per germline, CDR1 LNHDA and CDR2 SQIVND (reference sequence).

This clone was counted a few times. The CDR3 DNA reads TGTGCCAGCAGCAACAACAGGGGATCCCCTGAAGCTTTCTTT. This sequence encodes CASSNNRGSPEAFF. The chain joins TRBV5-4 to TRBJ1-1, with 7 bases aligning to TRBD1. Germline lookup yields CDR1 SGHNT and CDR2 YYREEE (reference sequence). The CDR3 has 14 amino acids. The J segment lost 6 bases and the V segment lost 4 bases, leaving 9 bases of the junction unmatched.

The chain links TRBV7-9 to TRBJ1-3; D possibly corresponds to TRBD1 (6 bases). CDR1 and CDR2 from the germline V gene are SEHNR and FQNEAQ (reference sequence). The CDR3 totals 18 residues. Deletions cut 1 base from V and 5 bases from J, with 21 bases between. The CDR3 nucleotides read TGTGCCAGCAGCTTAGTAGGGCGGACAGAAGTGGCAAGAAACACCATATATTTT. It is translated as CASSLVGRTEVARNTIYF.